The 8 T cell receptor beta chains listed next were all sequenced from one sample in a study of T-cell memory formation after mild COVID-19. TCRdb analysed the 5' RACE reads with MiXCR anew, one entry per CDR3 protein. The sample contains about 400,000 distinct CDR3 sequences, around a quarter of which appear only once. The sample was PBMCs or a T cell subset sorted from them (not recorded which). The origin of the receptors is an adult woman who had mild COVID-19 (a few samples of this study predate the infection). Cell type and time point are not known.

The CDR3 DNA reads as TGTGCCAGCAGTTTGAGGACAGCATTCGCGAATTCACCCCTCCACTTT. Protein sequence: CASSLRTAFANSPLHF. The J gene is TRBJ1-6, the V gene TRBV27, with a possible D match to TRBD1 (6 bases). Per germline, CDR1 MNHEY and CDR2 SMNVEV (reference sequence). Trimming shortened V by 3 bases and J by 7 bases, and 16 bases separated the two germline ends. The CDR3 extends over 16 amino acids.

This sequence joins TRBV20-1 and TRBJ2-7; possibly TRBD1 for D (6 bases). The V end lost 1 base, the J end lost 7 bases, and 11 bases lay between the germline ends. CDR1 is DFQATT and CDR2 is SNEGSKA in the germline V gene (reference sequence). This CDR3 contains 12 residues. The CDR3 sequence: CSARALTGEQYF. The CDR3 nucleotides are TGCAGTGCTAGAGCTCTGACAGGAGAGCAGTACTTC.

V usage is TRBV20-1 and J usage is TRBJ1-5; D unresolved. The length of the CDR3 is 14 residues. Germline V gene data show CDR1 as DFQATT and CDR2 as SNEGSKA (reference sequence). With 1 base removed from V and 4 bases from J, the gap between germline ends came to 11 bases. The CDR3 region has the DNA TGCAGTGCTAGAGTCGGCAGGATGAATCAGCCCCAGCATTTT. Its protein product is CSARVGRMNQPQHF.

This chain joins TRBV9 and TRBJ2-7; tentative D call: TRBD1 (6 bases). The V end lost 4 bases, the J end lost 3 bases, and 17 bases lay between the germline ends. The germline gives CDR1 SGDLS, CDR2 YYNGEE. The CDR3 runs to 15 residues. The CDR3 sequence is CASSPRQVPNYEQYF. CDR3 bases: TGTGCCAGCAGCCCTCGACAGGTTCCTAACTACGAGCAGTACTTC.

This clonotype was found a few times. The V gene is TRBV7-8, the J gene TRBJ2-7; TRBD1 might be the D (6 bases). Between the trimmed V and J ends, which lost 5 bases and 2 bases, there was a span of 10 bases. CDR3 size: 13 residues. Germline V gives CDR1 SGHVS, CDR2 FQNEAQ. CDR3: CASSPRGPYEQYF. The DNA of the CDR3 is TGTGCCAGCAGCCCCAGGGGCCCCTACGAGCAGTACTTC.

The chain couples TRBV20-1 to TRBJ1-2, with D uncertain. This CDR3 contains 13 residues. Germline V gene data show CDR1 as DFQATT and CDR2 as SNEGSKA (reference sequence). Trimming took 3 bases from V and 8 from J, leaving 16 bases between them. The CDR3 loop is CSASPLGLEGYTF. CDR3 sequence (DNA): TGCAGTGCTAGTCCCCTGGGTTTGGAGGGCTACACCTTC.

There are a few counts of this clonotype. CDR3 in DNA: TGTGCCATCAGGGAGACTAGCGGGAGGCCCTCGGACGAGCAGTACTTC. Translating gives CAIRETSGRPSDEQYF. The chain uses TRBV10-3 and TRBJ2-7, with 13 positions matching TRBD2. The germline V gene has CDR1 ENHRY and CDR2 SYGVKD. This CDR3 is built from 16 residues. Trimming at V came to 6 bases and at J to 5 bases, leaving 10 bases not matched to a gene.

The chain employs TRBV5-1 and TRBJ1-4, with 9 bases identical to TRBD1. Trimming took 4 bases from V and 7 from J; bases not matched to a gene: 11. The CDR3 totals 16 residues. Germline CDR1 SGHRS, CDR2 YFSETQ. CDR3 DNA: TGCGCCAGCAGCCAAGGGAGCGGACAGGGGAGTGAAAAACTGTTTTTT. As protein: CASSQGSGQGSEKLFF.